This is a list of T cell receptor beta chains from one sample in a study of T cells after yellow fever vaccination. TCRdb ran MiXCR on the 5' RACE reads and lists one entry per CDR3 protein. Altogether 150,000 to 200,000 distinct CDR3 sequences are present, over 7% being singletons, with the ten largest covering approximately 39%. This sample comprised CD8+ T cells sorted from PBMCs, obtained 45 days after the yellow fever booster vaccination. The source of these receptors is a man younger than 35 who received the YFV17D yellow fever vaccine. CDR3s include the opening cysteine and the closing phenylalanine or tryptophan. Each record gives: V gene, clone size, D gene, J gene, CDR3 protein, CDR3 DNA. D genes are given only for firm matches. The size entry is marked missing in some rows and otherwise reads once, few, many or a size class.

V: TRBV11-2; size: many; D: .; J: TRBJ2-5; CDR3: CASSRTVKETQYF; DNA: TGTGCCAGCAGCCGGACAGTAAAAGAGACCCAGTACTTC
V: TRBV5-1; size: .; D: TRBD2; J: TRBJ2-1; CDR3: CASSDSGLAGDEQFF; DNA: TGCGCCAGCAGCGATTCAGGACTAGCAGGGGATGAGCAGTTCTTC
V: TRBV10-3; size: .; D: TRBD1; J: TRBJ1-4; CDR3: CAVAPGTDEKLFF; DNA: TGTGCCGTAGCCCCCGGGACAGATGAAAAACTGTTTTTT
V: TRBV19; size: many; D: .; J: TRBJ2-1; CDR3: CASSRDTGRAYNEQFF; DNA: TGTGCCAGTAGTCGGGATACTGGTAGGGCCTACAATGAGCAGTTCTTC
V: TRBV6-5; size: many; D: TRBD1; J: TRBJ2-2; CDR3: CASSWGQHTGELFF; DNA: TGTGCCAGCAGTTGGGGACAGCATACCGGGGAGCTGTTTTTT
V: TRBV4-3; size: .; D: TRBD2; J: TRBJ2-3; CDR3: CASSHGLAGATDTQYF; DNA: TGCGCCAGCAGCCATGGTCTAGCGGGTGCCACAGATACGCAGTATTTT
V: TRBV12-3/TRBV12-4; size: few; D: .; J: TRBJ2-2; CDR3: CASSSGAGELFF; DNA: TGTGCCAGCAGTTCAGGGGCCGGGGAGCTGTTTTTT
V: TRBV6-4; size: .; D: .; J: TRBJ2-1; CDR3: CASSDSSSEQFF; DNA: TGTGCCAGCAGTGACTCGAGTTCGGAACAGTTCTTC
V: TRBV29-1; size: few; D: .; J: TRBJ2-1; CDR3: CSVEDPGASLSYNEQFF; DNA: TGCAGCGTTGAAGATCCGGGGGCCTCCCTCTCCTACAATGAGCAGTTCTTC
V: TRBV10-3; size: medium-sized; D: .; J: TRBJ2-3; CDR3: CAISESDTDTQYF; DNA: TGTGCCATCAGTGAGTCGGACACAGATACGCAGTATTTT
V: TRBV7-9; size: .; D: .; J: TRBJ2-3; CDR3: CASQASTDTQYF; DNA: TGTGCCAGCCAGGCTAGCACAGATACGCAGTATTTT
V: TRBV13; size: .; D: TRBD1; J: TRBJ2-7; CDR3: CASSPPRTGGLGYEQYF; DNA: TGTGCCAGCAGCCCCCCCCGGACAGGGGGATTAGGCTACGAGCAGTACTTC
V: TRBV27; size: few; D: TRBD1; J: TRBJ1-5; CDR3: CASSHGQGNQPQHF; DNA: TGTGCCAGCAGTCACGGACAGGGGAATCAGCCCCAGCATTTT
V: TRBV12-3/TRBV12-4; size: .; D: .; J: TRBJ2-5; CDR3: CASSLGVVGPVTQETQYF; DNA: TGTGCCAGCAGCCTAGGGGTGGTGGGGCCTGTAACTCAAGAGACCCAGTACTTC
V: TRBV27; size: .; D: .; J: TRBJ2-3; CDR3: CASSFKAVFGTDTQYF; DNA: TGTGCCAGCAGTTTTAAAGCCGTTTTCGGCACAGATACGCAGTATTTT
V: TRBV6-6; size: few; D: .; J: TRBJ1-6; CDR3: CASSRIGEINSPLHF; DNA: TGTGCCAGCAGTCGCATTGGCGAAATTAATTCACCCCTCCACTTT
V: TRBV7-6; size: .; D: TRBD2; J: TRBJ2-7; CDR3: CASSLSPRGVVGREQYF; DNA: TGTGCCAGCAGCTTATCTCCGCGGGGGGTGGTGGGTCGCGAGCAGTACTTC
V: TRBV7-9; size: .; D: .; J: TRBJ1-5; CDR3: CASSLGPVGNQPQHF; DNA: TGTGCCAGCAGCTTAGGACCCGTGGGCAATCAGCCCCAGCATTTT
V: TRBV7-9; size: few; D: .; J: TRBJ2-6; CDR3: CASSHRALSGANVLTF; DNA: TGTGCCAGCAGCCACCGGGCCCTCTCTGGGGCCAACGTCCTGACTTTC
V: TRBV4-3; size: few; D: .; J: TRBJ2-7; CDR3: CASSQGRDRLSEQYF; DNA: TGCGCCAGCAGCCAAGGGAGGGATCGGCTCTCCGAGCAGTACTTC
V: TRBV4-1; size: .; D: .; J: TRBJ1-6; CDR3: CASSQDKGPTSPLHF; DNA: TGCGCCAGCAGCCAAGATAAAGGACCGACTTCACCCCTCCACTTT
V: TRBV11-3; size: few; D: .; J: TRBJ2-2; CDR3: CASSLGGGTGELFF; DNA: TGTGCCAGCAGCTTAGGGGGCGGCACCGGGGAGCTGTTTTTT
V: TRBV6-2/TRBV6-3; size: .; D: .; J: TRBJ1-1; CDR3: CASSPDRLVSRGAFF; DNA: TGTGCCAGCAGTCCGGACCGGTTGGTCTCACGGGGGGCTTTCTTT
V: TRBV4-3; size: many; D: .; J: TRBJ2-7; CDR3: CASSQVSSGIDEQYF; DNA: TGCGCCAGCAGCCAAGTTTCTTCAGGGATCGACGAGCAGTACTTC
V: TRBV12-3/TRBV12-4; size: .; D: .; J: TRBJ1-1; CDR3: CATGVHTEAFF; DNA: TGTGCCACGGGAGTCCACACTGAAGCTTTCTTT
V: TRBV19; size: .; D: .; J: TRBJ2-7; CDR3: CASSMGAGEQYF; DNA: TGTGCCAGTAGTATGGGCGCCGGCGAGCAGTACTTC
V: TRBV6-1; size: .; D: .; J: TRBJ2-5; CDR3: CASSVNRYLQETQYF; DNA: TGTGCCAGCAGTGTCAACAGGTACCTCCAAGAGACCCAGTACTTC
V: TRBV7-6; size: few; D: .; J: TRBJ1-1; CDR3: CASSDNGPYTEAFF; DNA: TGTGCCAGCAGCGATAACGGGCCCTACACTGAAGCTTTCTTT
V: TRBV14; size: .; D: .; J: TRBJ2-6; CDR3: CASSQASLVWGANVLTF; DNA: TGTGCCAGCAGCCAAGCTAGTCTGGTTTGGGGGGCCAACGTCCTGACTTTC
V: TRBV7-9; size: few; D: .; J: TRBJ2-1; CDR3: CASSLALILEYEQFF; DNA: TGTGCCAGCAGCTTAGCGCTAATTTTAGAATATGAGCAGTTCTTC
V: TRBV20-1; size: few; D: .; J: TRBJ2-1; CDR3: CSASGIGGGWSYNEQFF; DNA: TGCAGTGCTAGTGGTATAGGAGGCGGGTGGTCCTACAATGAGCAGTTCTTC
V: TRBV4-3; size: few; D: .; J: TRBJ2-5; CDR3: CASSQVYPRETQYF; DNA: TGCGCCAGCAGCCAAGTCTATCCCAGGGAGACCCAGTACTTC
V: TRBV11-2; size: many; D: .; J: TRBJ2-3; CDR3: CASSFQGNTDTQYF; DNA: TGTGCCAGCAGCTTCCAGGGAAACACAGATACGCAGTATTTT
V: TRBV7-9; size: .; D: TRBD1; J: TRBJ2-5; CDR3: CASSFKRDSQETQYF; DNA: TGTGCCAGCAGCTTTAAGAGGGACAGTCAAGAGACCCAGTACTTC
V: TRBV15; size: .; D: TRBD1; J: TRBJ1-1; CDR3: CATSRAPYAAGGDTEAFF; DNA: TGTGCCACCAGCAGAGCTCCTTATGCGGCAGGGGGGGACACTGAAGCTTTCTTT
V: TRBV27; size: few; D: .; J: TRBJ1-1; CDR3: CASSSGLRQAFF; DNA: TGTGCCAGCAGCTCAGGGCTTAGGCAAGCTTTCTTT
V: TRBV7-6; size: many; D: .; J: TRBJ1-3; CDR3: CASSPYGRPGNTIYF; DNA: TGTGCCAGCAGCCCCTACGGCCGTCCTGGAAACACCATATATTTT
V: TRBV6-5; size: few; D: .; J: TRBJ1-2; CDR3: CASSYTQTNLYTF; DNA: TGTGCCAGCAGTTACACACAGACTAATCTCTACACCTTC
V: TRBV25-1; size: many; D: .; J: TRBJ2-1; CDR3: CASSERASWGNEQFF; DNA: TGTGCCAGCAGTGAACGGGCTAGTTGGGGGAATGAGCAGTTCTTC
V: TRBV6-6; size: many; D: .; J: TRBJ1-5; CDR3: CASNIEPQHF; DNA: TGTGCCAGCAACATAGAGCCCCAGCATTTT
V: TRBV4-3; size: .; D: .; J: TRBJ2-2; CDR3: CASSQDKDMQNTGELFF; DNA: TGCGCCAGCAGCCAAGACAAGGACATGCAGAACACCGGGGAGCTGTTTTTT
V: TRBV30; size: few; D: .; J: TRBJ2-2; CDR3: CAWSDPRNIANTGELFF; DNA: TGTGCCTGGAGTGATCCTCGAAATATCGCGAACACCGGGGAGCTGTTTTTT
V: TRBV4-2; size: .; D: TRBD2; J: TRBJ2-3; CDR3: CASSQEAGGGDTQYF; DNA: TGTGCCAGCAGCCAAGAAGCGGGGGGCGGAGATACGCAGTATTTT
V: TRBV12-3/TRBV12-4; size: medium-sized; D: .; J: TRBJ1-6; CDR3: CASSFSQGGTPLHF; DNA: TGTGCCAGCAGTTTCAGTCAGGGCGGAACACCCCTCCACTTT
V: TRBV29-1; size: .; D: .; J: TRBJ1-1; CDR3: CSGGRPMNTEAFF; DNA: TGCAGCGGTGGACGGCCGATGAACACTGAAGCTTTCTTT
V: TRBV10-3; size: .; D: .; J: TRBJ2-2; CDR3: CAIRKGEGNTGELFF; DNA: TGTGCCATCAGGAAGGGGGAGGGGAACACCGGGGAGCTGTTTTTT
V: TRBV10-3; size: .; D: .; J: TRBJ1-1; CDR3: CAIRGPGGKTEAFF; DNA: TGTGCCATCAGGGGCCCGGGGGGCAAAACTGAAGCTTTCTTT
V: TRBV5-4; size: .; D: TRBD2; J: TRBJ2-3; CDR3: CASSPLGTKRGAPDTQYF; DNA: TGTGCCAGCAGCCCCCTGGGTACGAAGCGGGGGGCCCCAGATACGCAGTATTTT
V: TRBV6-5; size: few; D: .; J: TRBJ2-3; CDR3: CASSYSGASTDTQYF; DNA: TGTGCCAGCAGTTACTCAGGGGCAAGCACAGATACGCAGTATTTT
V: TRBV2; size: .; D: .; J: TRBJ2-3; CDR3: CASSVRADTQYF; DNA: TGTGCCAGCAGTGTAAGGGCCGATACGCAGTATTTT